This TCR beta chain was recorded in a study of cytomegalovirus exposure and HLA in healthy donors. The study, taken as a whole, reports: For TCR beta chains, V- and J-gene trimming was later linked to a missense DCLRE1C variant. Several of the most significant clusters were apparently associated with common viral pathogens in a later analysis. Later work showed greater clonal expansion in HLA-associated TCR beta chains than in equally common others. Reportedly, fewer N-insertions than the roughly 700-donor mean appeared in an Asian-associated ancestry cluster in a later analysis.

Germline assignment: CDR1 SGHTA and CDR2 FQGNSA. Trimming pared 6 bases from V and 6 bases from J, leaving 8 bases between. This CDR3 region has 11 residues. Use of 60 Vbeta and 13 Jbeta primers characterized the PCR. Clones were read by immunoSEQ multiplex PCR, and TCRdb kept only the in-frame ones, dropping some. The profile shows some 120,000 clones, 65% of them singletons. Details on this clone: Its antigen is currently unknown.

Sample: PBMCs. V and J are TRBV7-2 and TRBJ1-2; no clear D gene. The sequence derives from a woman aged 40 to 49 in good health and CMV-seropositive. The CDR3 nucleotides read TGTGCCAGCAGTCAGCGGGATGGCTACACCTTC. Translating gives CASSQRDGYTF.